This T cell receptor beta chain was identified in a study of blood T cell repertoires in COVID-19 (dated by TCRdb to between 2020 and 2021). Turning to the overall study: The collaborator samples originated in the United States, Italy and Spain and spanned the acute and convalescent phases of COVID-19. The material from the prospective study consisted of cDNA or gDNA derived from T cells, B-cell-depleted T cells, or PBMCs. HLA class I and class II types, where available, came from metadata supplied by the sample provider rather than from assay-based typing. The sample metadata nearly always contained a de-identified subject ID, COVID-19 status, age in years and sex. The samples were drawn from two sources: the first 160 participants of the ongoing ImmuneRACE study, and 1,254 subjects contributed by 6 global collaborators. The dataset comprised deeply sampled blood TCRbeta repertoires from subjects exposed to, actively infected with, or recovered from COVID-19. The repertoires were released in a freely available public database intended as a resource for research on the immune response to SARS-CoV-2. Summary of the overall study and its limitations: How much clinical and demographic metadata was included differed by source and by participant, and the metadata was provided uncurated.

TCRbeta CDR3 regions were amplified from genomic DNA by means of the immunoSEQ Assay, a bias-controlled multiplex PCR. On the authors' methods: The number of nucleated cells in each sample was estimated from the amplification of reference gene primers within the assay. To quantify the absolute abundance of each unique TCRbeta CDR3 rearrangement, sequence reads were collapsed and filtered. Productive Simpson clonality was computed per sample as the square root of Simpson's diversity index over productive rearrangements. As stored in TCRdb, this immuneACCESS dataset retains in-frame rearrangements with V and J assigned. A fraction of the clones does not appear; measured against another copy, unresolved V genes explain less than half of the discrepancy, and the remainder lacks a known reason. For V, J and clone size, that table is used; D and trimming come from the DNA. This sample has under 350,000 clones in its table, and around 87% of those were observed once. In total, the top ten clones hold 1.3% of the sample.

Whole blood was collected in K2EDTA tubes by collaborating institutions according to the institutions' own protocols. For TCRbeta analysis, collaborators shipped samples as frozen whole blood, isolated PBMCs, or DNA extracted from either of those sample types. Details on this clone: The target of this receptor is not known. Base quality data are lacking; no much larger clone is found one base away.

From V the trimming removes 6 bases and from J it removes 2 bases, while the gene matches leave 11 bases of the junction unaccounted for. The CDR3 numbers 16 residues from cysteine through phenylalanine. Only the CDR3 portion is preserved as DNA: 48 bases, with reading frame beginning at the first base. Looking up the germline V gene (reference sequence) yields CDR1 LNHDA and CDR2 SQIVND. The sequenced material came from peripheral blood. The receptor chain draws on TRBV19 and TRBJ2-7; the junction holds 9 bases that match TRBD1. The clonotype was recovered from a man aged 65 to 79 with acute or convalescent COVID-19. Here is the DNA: TGTGCCAGTAGAACTGCCGGGACAGGGAAGACCTACGAGCAGTACTTC. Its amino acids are CASRTAGTGKTYEQYF.